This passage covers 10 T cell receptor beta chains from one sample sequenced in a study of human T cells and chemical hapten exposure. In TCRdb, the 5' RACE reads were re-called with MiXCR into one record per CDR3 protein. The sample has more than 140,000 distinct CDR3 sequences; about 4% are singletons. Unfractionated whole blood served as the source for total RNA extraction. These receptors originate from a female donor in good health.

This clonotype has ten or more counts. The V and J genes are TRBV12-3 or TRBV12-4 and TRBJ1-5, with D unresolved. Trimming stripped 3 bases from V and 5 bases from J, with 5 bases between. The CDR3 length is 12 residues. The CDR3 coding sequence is TGTGCCAGCAGTTTTAATGATCAGCCCCAGCATTTT. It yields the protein CASSFNDQPQHF.

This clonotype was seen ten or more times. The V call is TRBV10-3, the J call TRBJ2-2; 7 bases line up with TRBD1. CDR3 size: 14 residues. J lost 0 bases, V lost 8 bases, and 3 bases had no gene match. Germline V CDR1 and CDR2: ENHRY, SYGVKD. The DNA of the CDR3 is TGTGCCATCGCCGGGACAGCGAACACCGGGGAGCTGTTTTTT. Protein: CAIAGTANTGELFF.

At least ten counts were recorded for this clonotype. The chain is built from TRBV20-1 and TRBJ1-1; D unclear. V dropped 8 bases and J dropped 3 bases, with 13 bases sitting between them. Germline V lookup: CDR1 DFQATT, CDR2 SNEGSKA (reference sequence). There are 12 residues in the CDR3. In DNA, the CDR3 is TGCAGTTATACCCACAGAGACACTGAAGCTTTCTTT. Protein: CSYTHRDTEAFF.

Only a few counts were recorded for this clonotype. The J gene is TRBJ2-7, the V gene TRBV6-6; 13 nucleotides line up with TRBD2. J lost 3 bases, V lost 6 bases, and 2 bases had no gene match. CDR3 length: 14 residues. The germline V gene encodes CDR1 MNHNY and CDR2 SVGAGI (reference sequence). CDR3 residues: CASSRTSGGYEQYF. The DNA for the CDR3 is TGTGCCAGCAGCCGGACTAGCGGGGGCTACGAGCAGTACTTC.

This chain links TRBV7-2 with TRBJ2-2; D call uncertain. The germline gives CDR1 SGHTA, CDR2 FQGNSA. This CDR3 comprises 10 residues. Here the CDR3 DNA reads TGTGCTTTGGGTCTCGGGGAGCTGTTTTTT. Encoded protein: CALGLGELFF.

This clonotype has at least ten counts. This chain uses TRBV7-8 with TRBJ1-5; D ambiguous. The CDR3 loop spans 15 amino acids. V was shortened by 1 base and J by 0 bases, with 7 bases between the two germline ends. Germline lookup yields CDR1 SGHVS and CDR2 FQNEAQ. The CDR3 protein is CASSLGHNSNQPQHF. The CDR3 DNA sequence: TGTGCCAGCAGCTTAGGACACAATAGCAATCAGCCCCAGCATTTT.

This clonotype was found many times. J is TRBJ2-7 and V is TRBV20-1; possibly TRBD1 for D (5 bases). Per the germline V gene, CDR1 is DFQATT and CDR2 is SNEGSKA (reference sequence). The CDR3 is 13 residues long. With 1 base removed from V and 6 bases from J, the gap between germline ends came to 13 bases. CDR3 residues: CSARVWAGSEQYF. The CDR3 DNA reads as TGCAGTGCTAGAGTATGGGCAGGGTCCGAGCAGTACTTC.

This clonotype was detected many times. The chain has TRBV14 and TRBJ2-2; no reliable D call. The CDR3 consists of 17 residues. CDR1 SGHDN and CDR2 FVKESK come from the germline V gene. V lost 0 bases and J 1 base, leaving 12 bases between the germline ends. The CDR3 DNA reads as TGTGCCAGCAGCCAAGAGATGGCACTCTGGAACACCGGGGAGCTGTTTTTT. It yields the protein CASSQEMALWNTGELFF.

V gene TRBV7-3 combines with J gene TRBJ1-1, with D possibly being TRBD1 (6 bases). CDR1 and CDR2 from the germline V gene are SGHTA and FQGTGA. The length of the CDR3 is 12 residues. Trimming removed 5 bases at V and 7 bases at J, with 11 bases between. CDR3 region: CASSPNRVEAFF. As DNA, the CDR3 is TGTGCCAGCAGCCCGAACAGGGTTGAAGCTTTCTTT.

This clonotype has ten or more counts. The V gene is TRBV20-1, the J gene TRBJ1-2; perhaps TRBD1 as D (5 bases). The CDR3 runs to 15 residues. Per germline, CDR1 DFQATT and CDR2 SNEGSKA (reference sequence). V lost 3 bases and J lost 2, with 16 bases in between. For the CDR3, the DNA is TGCAGTGCTAGGATGGGGGACTGGGGAAACTATGGCTACACCTTC. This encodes CSARMGDWGNYGYTF.